What follows are 24 T cell receptor beta chains derived from one specimen sequenced in a study of control samples from healthy donors and cancer patients. Profiled with immunoSEQ multiplex PCR; TCRdb holds only in-frame clones, not every one. Of around 150,000 clones in the sample, around 88% were seen once. Sequencing was carried out using blood. All receptors come from a man between 18 and 29 years old in good health.

The chain couples TRBV5-4 to TRBJ1-1; D is possibly TRBD1 (6 bases). V was clipped by 4 bases and J by 0 bases, with 19 bases between them. From germline, CDR1 is SGHNT and CDR2 YYREEE (reference sequence). The CDR3 has 17 amino acids. CDR3 in amino acids: CASSTDPGQEMNTEAFF. CDR3 nucleotide sequence: TGTGCCAGCAGCACGGACCCGGGACAAGAAATGAACACTGAAGCTTTCTTT.

CDR3 region: CATTHPSTDTQYF. The CDR3 region has the DNA TGTGCCACAACCCACCCTAGCACAGATACGCAGTATTTT. The rearrangement joins TRBV10-3 to TRBJ2-3; D is undetermined. Trimming removed 10 bases at V and 0 bases at J, with 11 bases between. Germline V gives CDR1 ENHRY, CDR2 SYGVKD. This CDR3 is 13 amino acids long.

The CDR3 coding sequence is TGTGCCAGCAGCTTAGCGGGGGGGCCTAATTTGTACAATGAGCAGTTCTTC. It yields the protein CASSLAGGPNLYNEQFF. The chain links TRBV7-2 to TRBJ2-1, with D perhaps matching TRBD2 (7 bases). The CDR3 sequence is 17 residues long. The V and J ends lost 0 bases and 4 bases respectively, with 16 bases between them. Germline assignment: CDR1 SGHTA and CDR2 FQGNSA.

The chain employs TRBV5-4 and TRBJ1-1; D is perhaps TRBD1 (6 bases). This CDR3 contains 13 residues. Germline V CDR1 and CDR2: SGHNT, YYREEE (reference sequence). The V and J ends lost 4 bases and 5 bases respectively, with 12 bases between them. CDR3 coding DNA: TGTGCCAGCAGCGGGGGCGTGGGGACTGAAGCTTTCTTT. Its translation is CASSGGVGTEAFF. The entire variable domain, with the rest obtained from reference TRBV5-4 and TRBJ1-1, is as follows: ETGVTQSPTHLIKTRGQQVTLRCSSQSGHNTVSWYQQALGQGPQFIFQYYREEENGRGNFPPRFSGLQFPNYSSELNVNALELDDSALYLCASSGGVGTEAFFGQGTRLTVV.

The V call is TRBV2, the J call TRBJ2-2; TRBD1 matches at 8 bases. This CDR3 is 15 amino acids long. CDR1 is SNHLY, CDR2 FYNNEI, per germline. Trimming at V came to 6 bases and at J to 4 bases, leaving 7 bases not matched to a gene. The CDR3 DNA is TGTGCCAGCAGCCCTGGACAGGGTGGCACCGGGGAGCTGTTTTTT. Protein product: CASSPGQGGTGELFF.

The V call is TRBV6-5, the J call TRBJ2-1; 8 bases map to TRBD2. The CDR3 has 14 amino acids. After removal of 4 bases from V and 6 bases from J, the junction contained 5 bases not matched to a gene. Germline-derived CDR1 and CDR2 are MNHEY and SVGAGI. CDR3 region: CASSSGLVPNEQFF. CDR3 sequence (DNA): TGTGCCAGCAGTTCGGGACTAGTCCCCAATGAGCAGTTCTTC.

This chain links TRBV25-1 with TRBJ1-1; the D gene is possibly TRBD1 (5 bases). Germline V lookup: CDR1 MGHDK, CDR2 SYGVNS. V lost 0 bases to trimming and J lost 1 base, with 18 bases between them. CDR3 length equals 18 residues. CDR3 sequence: CASSEYSEDTGTNTEAFF. CDR3 DNA: TGTGCCAGCAGTGAATATAGTGAGGACACGGGTACGAACACTGAAGCTTTCTTT.

This sequence joins TRBV5-6 and TRBJ2-2; D is undetermined. V lost 5 bases and J 7 bases, leaving 21 bases between the germline ends. The CDR3 covers 16 residues. Germline V CDR1 and CDR2: SGHDT, YYEEEE. CDR3 sequence reads: CASSPWRQTPGGELFF. As DNA, the CDR3 is TGTGCCAGCAGTCCCTGGAGACAAACCCCTGGCGGGGAGCTGTTTTTT.

The V call is TRBV7-7, the J call TRBJ2-3; D is perhaps TRBD1 or TRBD2 (5 bases each). Germline V gives CDR1 SSHAT, CDR2 FNYEAQ (reference sequence). V lost 5 bases to trimming and J lost 2 bases, with 14 bases between them. The CDR3 has 15 residues. For the CDR3, the DNA is TGTGCCAGCAGCGAGGGGCCACTCAACACAGATACGCAGTATTTT. Translating it yields CASSEGPLNTDTQYF.

The J gene is TRBJ1-1, the V gene TRBV7-2; the match to TRBD1 covers 7 bases. The CDR3 is made up of 14 amino acids. J was trimmed by 3 bases and V by 5 bases; bases with no gene match: 6. Per the germline V gene, CDR1 is SGHTA and CDR2 is FQGNSA. The CDR3 nucleotides are TGTGCCAGCAGCCCGCAGGGGGGGGACACTGAAGCTTTCTTT. Its protein product is CASSPQGGDTEAFF.

The chain uses TRBV5-1 and TRBJ1-2, with 12 bases aligning to TRBD1. The CDR3 is made up of 19 amino acids. The ends lost 0 bases at V and 6 bases at J; junction bases unmatched: 15. Per germline, CDR1 SGHRS and CDR2 YFSETQ. CDR3 DNA sequence: TGCGCCAGCAGCTTGGAGGGGACCGGGACAGGGGGCGAGTCGGATGGCTACACCTTC. Amino acids: CASSLEGTGTGGESDGYTF.

The chain recombines TRBV6-6 with TRBJ1-6; D gene unclear. This CDR3 is 12 amino acids long. V lost 6 bases and J 5 bases, leaving 5 bases between the germline ends. Germline assignment: CDR1 MNHNY and CDR2 SVGAGI (reference sequence). The CDR3 region is CASRQNNSPLHF. The CDR3 bases are TGTGCCAGCAGACAAAATAATTCACCCCTCCACTTT.

The CDR3 sequence: CASSTRQGQETQYF. CDR3 DNA: TGTGCCAGCAGTACCCGACAGGGACAAGAGACCCAGTACTTC. The chain recombines TRBV28 with TRBJ2-5, with TRBD1 matching 7 bases. V was pared by 5 bases and J by 2 bases, with 5 bases of the junction left unmatched. Germline CDR1 MDHEN, CDR2 SYDVKM. The CDR3 runs to 14 residues. The whole variable domain, filled in from reference TRBV28 and TRBJ2-5, reads DVKVTQSSRYLVKRTGEKVFLECVQDMDHENMFWYRQDPGLGLRLIYFSYDVKMKEKGDIPEGYSVSREKKERFSLILESASTNQTSMYLCASSTRQGQETQYFGPGTRLLVL.

The rearrangement uses TRBV6-5 and TRBJ1-1; 8 positions match TRBD1. Germline CDR1 reads MNHEY; CDR2 reads SVGAGI. The V and J ends lost 6 bases and 0 bases, in that order; junction bases with no gene match: 3. The CDR3 is 14 residues long. The CDR3 is CASSRTGLNTEAFF. DNA for the CDR3: TGTGCCAGCAGCCGGACAGGGCTGAACACTGAAGCTTTCTTT.

This clone was seen more than once but under ten times. The rearrangement joins TRBV4-3 to TRBJ2-7; D perhaps matches TRBD1 (5 bases). V was clipped by 0 bases and J by 3 bases, with 12 bases between them. The CDR3 sequence is 15 residues long. The germline CDR1 and CDR2 sequences are LGHNA and YSLEER. The CDR3 DNA sequence: TGCGCCAGCAGCCAAGACTCAGGGCCATACTACGAGCAGTACTTC. As protein: CASSQDSGPYYEQYF.

This chain joins TRBV19 and TRBJ1-5; no definite D call. The ends were cut back, 3 bases at V and 0 bases at J, with 9 bases in the middle. Per the germline V gene, CDR1 is LNHDA and CDR2 is SQIVND (reference sequence). This CDR3 spans 15 amino acids. CDR3 coding DNA: TGTGCCAGTAGTATTTCGGAGTATAGCAATCAGCCCCAGCATTTT. Amino acids: CASSISEYSNQPQHF.

The V and J genes are TRBV3-1 (or the pseudogene TRBV3-2) and TRBJ1-2; possibly TRBD1 for D (6 bases). V lost 7 bases, J lost 3 bases, and 18 bases lay in between. The CDR3 length is 15 residues. The V gene's germline CDR1 is LGHDT and CDR2 YNNKEL (reference sequence). CDR3 sequence (DNA): TGTGCCAGCACCGCCGCCCACAGGGTTGACTATGGCTACACCTTC. Its protein is CASTAAHRVDYGYTF.

The chain employs TRBV6-2 or TRBV6-3 and TRBJ2-7; TRBD2 might be the D (7 bases). The CDR3 spans 13 residues. V dropped 5 bases and J dropped 9 bases, with 17 bases sitting between them. Germline V lookup: CDR1 MNHEY, CDR2 SVGEGT. The CDR3 DNA sequence: TGTGCCAGCAGTCCGGCGGGGGCGCCGGTGCAGTACTTC. Amino acids: CASSPAGAPVQYF.

The gene calls are TRBV4-2 and TRBJ1-1; perhaps TRBD1 as D (6 bases). The CDR3 loop spans 16 amino acids. The ends were cut back, 4 bases at V and 1 base at J, with 16 bases in the middle. The V gene's germline CDR1 is LGHNA and CDR2 YNFKEQ. The chain's CDR3 is CASSPGVGGENTEAFF. In DNA, the CDR3 is TGTGCCAGCAGCCCAGGGGTCGGGGGGGAGAACACTGAAGCTTTCTTT.

The CDR3 coding sequence is TGTGCCAGCTTTGGGACAGCGAACACCGGGGAGCTGTTTTTT. Amino acid sequence: CASFGTANTGELFF. The V and J genes are TRBV2 and TRBJ2-2; 7 bases agree with TRBD1. The CDR3 has 14 amino acids. Trimming took 8 bases from V and 0 from J; bases not matched to a gene: 3. Looked up from germline, CDR1 is SNHLY and CDR2 is FYNNEI.

This clone was seen only once. The chain combines TRBV20-1 with TRBJ2-3; 8 bases are shared with TRBD1. The V gene's germline CDR1 is DFQATT and CDR2 SNEGSKA (reference sequence). The CDR3 loop spans 11 amino acids. The J segment lost 9 bases and the V segment lost 5 bases, leaving 4 bases of the junction unmatched. In DNA form, the CDR3 reads TGCAGTGCTGGACAGGGAGGCACGCAGTATTTT. As protein: CSAGQGGTQYF.

The chain joins TRBV28 to TRBJ1-5; a weak D match, TRBD1 (6 bases). In germline, CDR1 is MDHEN, CDR2 SYDVKM. The V and J ends lost 8 bases and 0 bases respectively, with 17 bases between them. CDR3 size: 16 residues. The CDR3 reads CASFGGAPFSNQPQHF. Here the CDR3 DNA reads TGTGCCAGCTTCGGGGGGGCACCTTTTAGCAATCAGCCCCAGCATTTT.

The CDR3 spells CAGHRGQQNTEAFF. The CDR3 DNA reads TGTGCCGGCCACCGGGGACAGCAGAACACTGAAGCTTTCTTT. J is TRBJ1-1 and V is TRBV2, with 7 bases that match TRBD1. The length of the CDR3 is 14 residues. Germline lookup yields CDR1 SNHLY and CDR2 FYNNEI. J gave up 1 base and V 11 bases, and 10 bases lay outside the gene matches.

This clone has a single count. This chain uses TRBV19 with TRBJ2-2; D is uncertain. This CDR3 has 18 amino acids. Trimming took off 3 bases at V and 1 base at J, with 18 bases between the two ends. Germline V gene lookup returns CDR1 LNHDA and CDR2 SQIVND (reference sequence). CDR3 loop: CASSIEASRALNTGELFF. CDR3 sequence (DNA): TGTGCCAGTAGTATTGAGGCTAGTCGGGCCTTGAACACCGGGGAGCTGTTTTTT.